Each of the 31 T cell receptor beta chains below was sequenced from the same sample in a study of CD4+ T cells in melanoma. Assay: immunoSEQ multiplex PCR; the TCRdb copy retains only in-frame clones and omits some. The table includes some 50,000 clones, about 91% detected once. Sequencing was done on a sample of peripheral blood. The receptors were gathered from a human donor with melanoma.

The chain has TRBV7-2 and TRBJ2-2; 8 bases are shared with TRBD1. The trim removed 1 base at V and 4 bases at J, leaving 2 bases unmatched. The germline V gene encodes CDR1 SGHTA and CDR2 FQGNSA. CDR3 size: 15 residues. CDR3 in DNA: TGTGCCAGCAGCTTAGTACAGGGGGGCACCGGGGAGCTGTTTTTT. Translating gives CASSLVQGGTGELFF.

The chain combines TRBV28 with TRBJ1-5; a weak D match, TRBD1 (6 bases). The CDR3 runs to 14 residues. Per germline, CDR1 MDHEN and CDR2 SYDVKM. V lost 6 bases to trimming and J lost 7 bases, with 16 bases between them. For the CDR3, the DNA is TGTGCCAGCAGCCTAGGGCGGGGGGGCCAGCCCCAGCATTTT. The encoded protein is CASSLGRGGQPQHF.

In this sample, this clone turned up once. The chain joins TRBV7-9 to TRBJ1-6; D gene ambiguous. Germline V gene lookup returns CDR1 SEHNR and CDR2 FQNEAQ (reference sequence). CDR3 length: 15 amino acids. V was pared by 1 base and J by 6 bases, with 10 bases between. In nucleotides, the CDR3 is TGTGCCAGCAGCTTAGAGGGCAGCCCTAATTCACCCCTCCACTTT. Translating gives CASSLEGSPNSPLHF. Looking up the rest from reference TRBV7-9 and TRBJ1-6 gives the full variable domain: DTGVSQNPRHKITKRGQNVTFRCDPISEHNRLYWYRQTLGQGPEFLTYFQNEAQLEKSRLLSDRFSAERPKGSFSTLEIQRTEQGDSAMYLCASSLEGSPNSPLHFGNGTRLTVT.

The rearrangement uses TRBV9 and TRBJ1-2; tentative D call: TRBD1 (5 bases). The germline gives CDR1 SGDLS, CDR2 YYNGEE. The CDR3 sequence is 14 residues long. The V gene lost 4 bases and the J gene lost 2 bases, with 12 bases spanning the gap. The CDR3 loop is CASSPPAGNYGYTF. The CDR3, as DNA: TGTGCCAGCAGCCCCCCTGCAGGGAACTATGGCTACACCTTC.

This rearrangement joins TRBV6-1 to TRBJ1-5; weak D call: TRBD1 (5 bases). The CDR3 spans 14 residues. Germline V gene lookup returns CDR1 MNHNS and CDR2 SASEGT. The V and J ends lost 4 bases and 6 bases respectively, with 13 bases between them. CDR3 coding DNA: TGTGCCAGCAGTGTCTTGCAGGGAGGTCAGCCCCAGCATTTT. This translates into CASSVLQGGQPQHF.

The chain combines TRBV7-9 with TRBJ2-5; 9 bases agree with TRBD1. There are 18 residues in the CDR3. The germline CDR1 and CDR2 sequences are SEHNR and FQNEAQ (reference sequence). V gave up 1 base and J gave up 1 base; unmatched junction bases: 10. CDR3 bases: TGTGCCAGCAGCTTAGGCCCGGGACAGGGCAAGATCCAAGAGACCCAGTACTTC. Residues: CASSLGPGQGKIQETQYF.

This clone was counted once. V is TRBV10-2 and J is TRBJ1-5, with 7 bases lining up with TRBD1. Germline values: CDR1 WSHSY, CDR2 SAAADI. There are 13 residues in the CDR3. Trimming removed 7 bases from V and 7 bases from J; junction bases left unmatched: 7. The DNA of the CDR3 is TGCGCCAGCACTTGGGACAGCACCCAGCCCCAGCATTTT. Its protein product is CASTWDSTQPQHF.

The gene calls are TRBV11-3 and TRBJ2-5; D may match TRBD1 or TRBD2 (5 bases each). The end of the DNA is better explained by TRBJ2-7, so the J call may be wrong. The length of the CDR3 is 18 residues. The V gene's germline CDR1 is SGHNT and CDR2 YENEEA. CDR3 sequence: CASSTGTGIFPGSYEQYF. As DNA, the CDR3 is TGTGCCAGCAGCACCGGGACGGGCATTTTCCCGGGCTCCTACGAGCAGTACTTC.

The chain links TRBV5-1 to TRBJ2-7; D gene unclear. This CDR3 region has 11 residues. V was clipped by 10 bases and J by 4 bases, with 12 bases between them. Germline CDR1 SGHRS, CDR2 YFSETQ. The CDR3 here is CASRWPYEQYF. CDR3 bases: TGCGCCTCGAGGTGGCCTTACGAGCAGTACTTC.

The chain joins TRBV13 to TRBJ2-5; D is unclear. Germline assignment: CDR1 PRHDT and CDR2 FYEKMQ (reference sequence). Trimming took off 2 bases at V and 7 bases at J, with 8 bases between the two ends. The CDR3 covers 12 residues. The CDR3 nucleotides are TGTGCCAGCAGCTTAACCCGAGGGACCCAGTACTTC. Translation gives CASSLTRGTQYF.

The rearrangement uses TRBV7-2 and TRBJ2-2, with 8 bases aligning to TRBD1. The CDR3 consists of 18 residues. Germline V CDR1 and CDR2: SGHTA, FQGNSA. J lost 3 bases, V lost 2 bases, and 11 bases had no gene match. The CDR3: CASSLRGPGTGDTGELFF. Written as DNA, the CDR3 is TGTGCCAGCAGCTTAAGGGGTCCCGGGACAGGAGACACCGGGGAGCTGTTTTTT.

The chain combines TRBV11-2 with TRBJ1-4; D is possibly TRBD1 (6 bases). CDR1 is SGHAT and CDR2 is FQNNGV in the germline V gene. V lost 6 bases, J lost 4 bases, and 15 bases lay in between. The CDR3 is 15 amino acids. The CDR3 protein is CASRNRQDNNEKLFF. CDR3 bases: TGTGCCAGCAGAAACAGACAGGACAATAATGAAAAACTGTTTTTT.

The chain recombines TRBV28 with TRBJ1-5, with 10 positions matching TRBD1. V lost 6 bases to trimming and J lost 0 bases; unmatched junction nucleotides: 8. CDR3 size: 17 residues. The germline V gene has CDR1 MDHEN and CDR2 SYDVKM. The CDR3 sequence: CASRTGTGVYSNQPQHF. CDR3 nucleotide sequence: TGTGCCAGCAGAACCGGGACAGGGGTTTATAGCAATCAGCCCCAGCATTTT. The variable domain in full, with the rest retrieved from reference TRBV28 and TRBJ1-5, is DVKVTQSSRYLVKRTGEKVFLECVQDMDHENMFWYRQDPGLGLRLIYFSYDVKMKEKGDIPEGYSVSREKKERFSLILESASTNQTSMYLCASRTGTGVYSNQPQHFGDGTRLSIL.

The gene calls are TRBV12-2 and TRBJ1-2. TRBV12-2 has pseudogene status. The CDR3 sequence is 15 residues long. The CDR3 loop reads CASRTPPRKTYGYTF. The CDR3 DNA sequence: TGTGCAAGTCGCACGCCTCCACGAAAGACCTATGGCTACACCTTC.

Notes on this clone: One end of the junction does not line up with germline, which may come from a read error. This rearrangement joins TRBV27 to TRBJ1-2; D is possibly TRBD1 (6 bases). CDR1 is MNHEY, CDR2 SMNVEV, per germline (reference sequence). CDR3 length: 18 residues. CDR3 bases: TGTGCCAGTAGTTTCGGGACACCTACTTCCTCGTTGGACTATGGCTACACCTTC. Its translation: CASSFGTPTSSLDYGYTF.

This chain connects TRBV5-4 to TRBJ2-3; TRBD2 agrees at 8 bases. V shed 2 bases, J shed 0 bases, and the junction held 8 bases outside the gene matches. Germline loops: CDR1 SGHNT, CDR2 YYREEE (reference sequence). This CDR3 is 17 amino acids long. As DNA, the CDR3 is TGTGCCAGCAGCTTCCCGGGACTAGGATCTAGCACAGATACGCAGTATTTT. This gives the protein CASSFPGLGSSTDTQYF.

This sequence joins TRBV6-6 and TRBJ2-2; 7 nucleotides match TRBD1. J lost 6 bases, V lost 4 bases, and 11 bases had no gene match. This CDR3 spans 16 amino acids. Germline assignment: CDR1 MNHNY and CDR2 SVGAGI (reference sequence). The CDR3 DNA is TGTGCCAGCAGTTCCAATCCCGGGACAGTCGCCGGGGAGCTGTTTTTT. Protein sequence: CASSSNPGTVAGELFF.

This clone was observed once. The chain has TRBV7-9 and TRBJ1-1; D unresolved. The CDR3 is 10 amino acids. Trimming took 5 bases from V and 5 from J, leaving 3 bases between them. Per the germline V gene, CDR1 is SEHNR and CDR2 is FQNEAQ (reference sequence). The CDR3 region has the DNA TGTGCCAGCAGCGGTACTGAAGCTTTCTTT. This gives the protein CASSGTEAFF.

This sequence joins TRBV6-1 and TRBJ2-7; the match to TRBD1 covers 7 bases. Germline CDR1 and CDR2: MNHNS and SASEGT. J was trimmed by 2 bases and V by 5 bases; bases with no gene match: 6. This CDR3 comprises 14 residues. This CDR3 reads CASSTGVPPYEQYF. DNA of the CDR3: TGTGCCAGCAGTACAGGGGTCCCCCCCTACGAGCAGTACTTC.

This chain joins TRBV6-5 and TRBJ1-1, with D hard to call. CDR3 length: 13 amino acids. Germline-derived CDR1 and CDR2 are MNHEY and SVGAGI. V was trimmed by 7 bases and J by 1 base, leaving 10 bases between them. The CDR3 DNA reads as TGTGCCAGCATAGGAGGGCGGAACACTGAAGCTTTCTTT. Protein product: CASIGGRNTEAFF.

The J gene is TRBJ1-1, the V gene TRBV4-1, with D possibly TRBD1 on 5 matching bases. The CDR3 sequence is 12 residues long. Germline CDR1 and CDR2: MGHRA and YSYEKL. V was shortened by 1 base and J by 7 bases, with 7 bases between the two germline ends. CDR3 sequence (DNA): TGCGCCAGCAGCCAAGGGGGGAGTGAAGCTTTCTTT. It translates to CASSQGGSEAFF.

The V call is TRBV6-6, the J call TRBJ1-1; a possible D gene is TRBD1 (6 bases). This CDR3 comprises 14 residues. V was clipped by 3 bases and J by 6 bases, with 14 bases between them. Germline values: CDR1 MNHNY, CDR2 SVGAGI (reference sequence). CDR3 coding DNA: TGTGCCAGCAGTTATGGGGGGGCGCGGGCTGAAGCTTTCTTT. Amino acids: CASSYGGARAEAFF.

The rearrangement uses TRBV9 and TRBJ2-3; the match to TRBD2 covers 9 bases. The germline V gene encodes CDR1 SGDLS and CDR2 YYNGEE. There are 15 residues in the CDR3. V gave up 3 bases and J gave up 4 bases; unmatched junction bases: 6. CDR3 amino acids: CASSASGTSSDTQYF. The CDR3, as DNA: TGTGCCAGCAGCGCTTCCGGGACTAGCTCAGATACGCAGTATTTT.

Judged by abundance, this clone is medium-sized. The chain has TRBV6-5 and TRBJ1-2; weak D call: TRBD1 (6 bases). The ends were cut back, 2 bases at V and 2 bases at J, with 12 bases in the middle. The CDR3 has 15 residues. The germline V gene encodes CDR1 MNHEY and CDR2 SVGAGI. CDR3 protein: CASSYLTGTNYGYTF. The CDR3 DNA sequence: TGTGCCAGCAGTTACCTTACAGGGACCAACTATGGCTACACCTTC.

The chain employs TRBV7-9 and TRBJ1-2; possibly TRBD1 for D (5 bases). Germline CDR1 SEHNR, CDR2 FQNEAQ (reference sequence). The CDR3 has 14 amino acids. V gave up 8 bases and J gave up 0 bases, with 13 bases separating them. The CDR3 DNA follows: TGTGCCAGCGGGGGAAACCTAGCTAACTATGGCTACACCTTC. Its translation is CASGGNLANYGYTF.

V usage is TRBV4-2 and J usage is TRBJ1-4; D is ambiguous. The CDR3 contains 17 residues. CDR1 LGHNA and CDR2 YNFKEQ come from the germline V gene. V gave up 1 base and J gave up 7 bases, with 19 bases separating them. Written as DNA, the CDR3 is TGTGCCAGCAGCCAAGCCACAGAAGTGACATTATCTGAAAAACTGTTTTTT. Residues: CASSQATEVTLSEKLFF.

The V gene is TRBV25-1, the J gene TRBJ2-4; no clear D. V lost 3 bases and J lost 9, with 12 bases in between. This CDR3 has 13 amino acids. Germline lookup yields CDR1 MGHDK and CDR2 SYGVNS. CDR3 amino acids: CASSEGWRSIQYF. DNA for the CDR3: TGTGCCAGCAGTGAGGGTTGGCGTAGCATTCAGTACTTC.

The chain is built from TRBV7-9 and TRBJ2-7; no reliable D call. This CDR3 spans 13 amino acids. V was pared by 6 bases and J by 2 bases, with 11 bases between. The germline V gene encodes CDR1 SEHNR and CDR2 FQNEAQ (reference sequence). The CDR3 here is CASSSGGPYEQYF. The CDR3 DNA follows: TGTGCCAGCAGTAGTGGCGGACCCTACGAGCAGTACTTC.

The chain couples TRBV6-6 to TRBJ2-7; a weak D match, TRBD1 (5 bases). CDR1 is MNHNY and CDR2 is SVGAGI in the germline V gene (reference sequence). Deletions cut 4 bases from V and 5 bases from J, with 15 bases between. This CDR3 region has 14 residues. The CDR3 here is CASSSAWQGNEQYF. The CDR3 DNA reads TGTGCCAGCAGTTCCGCGTGGCAGGGCAACGAGCAGTACTTC.

The genes are TRBV30 and TRBJ2-1; the match to TRBD2 covers 13 bases. V was pared by 2 bases and J by 4 bases, with 8 bases of the junction left unmatched. Germline V gene data show CDR1 as GTSNPN and CDR2 as SVGIG (reference sequence). There are 17 residues in the CDR3. The CDR3 spells CAWSTKQGLAGYNEQFF. For the CDR3, the DNA is TGTGCCTGGAGTACCAAACAGGGACTAGCGGGATACAATGAGCAGTTCTTC.

J is TRBJ2-3 and V is TRBV6-5; 9 bases map to TRBD1. The germline CDR1 and CDR2 sequences are MNHEY and SVGAGI. V dropped 2 bases and J dropped 3; count of bases not matched to a gene: 0. This CDR3 region has 14 residues. Here the CDR3 reads CASSYGTGTDTQYF. In DNA, the CDR3 is TGTGCCAGCAGTTACGGGACAGGGACAGATACGCAGTATTTT.